What follows are 21 T cell receptor beta chains derived from one specimen sequenced in a study of OX40 agonist ivuxolimab in advanced cancers. Clones were sequenced by immunoSEQ multiplex PCR, and TCRdb holds only the in-frame ones, with some missing. The repertoire holds about 53,000 clones, with about four fifths as singletons. This sample comprised CD4+ or CD8+ T cells sorted from blood, obtained in a trial of the OX40 agonist ivuxolimab. These receptors originate from an adult with an advanced solid tumor such as melanoma, head and neck, liver or kidney cancer.

V is TRBV7-9 and J is TRBJ2-6; 7 bases agree with TRBD1. The CDR3 covers 15 residues. V shed 6 bases, J shed 7 bases, and the junction held 9 bases outside the gene matches. From germline, CDR1 is SEHNR and CDR2 FQNEAQ (reference sequence). The DNA for the CDR3 is TGTGCCAGCAGACGGGACAGCCCAGTTGCCAACGTCCTGACTTTC. It specifies CASRRDSPVANVLTF.

The chain joins TRBV6-1 to TRBJ2-7; possible D gene TRBD2, 6 bases. CDR3 length equals 11 residues. The V and J ends lost 11 bases and 6 bases respectively, with 14 bases between them. Germline CDR1 is MNHNS and CDR2 is SASEGT. The CDR3: CALRGGREQYF. The CDR3 region has the DNA TGTGCCCTGCGGGGTGGACGCGAGCAGTACTTC.

As DNA, the CDR3 is TGTGCCAGCAGTTTATTGGGTCAAGCGGGAGTCAGAGATACGCAGTATTTT. Amino acids: CASSLLGQAGVRDTQYF. This sequence joins TRBV27 and TRBJ2-3; 8 bases are a match to TRBD2. The CDR3 is 17 residues long. CDR1 and CDR2 from the germline V gene are MNHEY and SMNVEV (reference sequence). After removal of 1 base from V and 5 bases from J, the junction contained 11 bases not matched to a gene.

This chain connects TRBV19 to TRBJ1-4; 8 positions match TRBD1. CDR3 length: 14 amino acids. Trimming took 3 bases from V and 10 from J; bases not matched to a gene: 7. From germline, CDR1 is LNHDA and CDR2 SQIVND (reference sequence). The CDR3 bases are TGTGCCAGTAGTATCGGACAGGGTGGCGGAAAACTGTTTTTT. It encodes CASSIGQGGGKLFF.

This rearrangement joins TRBV15 to TRBJ1-1; D possibly corresponds to TRBD1 (6 bases). The ends were cut back, 4 bases at V and 2 bases at J, with 17 bases in the middle. Germline-derived CDR1 and CDR2 are LNHNV and YYDKDF (reference sequence). The CDR3 loop spans 16 amino acids. The CDR3 reads CATSKTLGTLNTEAFF. As DNA, the CDR3 is TGTGCCACCAGCAAAACACTAGGGACACTAAACACTGAAGCTTTCTTT.

The CDR3 loop reads CASSKERSTDTQYF. DNA of the CDR3: TGTGCCAGCAGCAAAGAGCGGAGCACAGATACGCAGTATTTT. The chain combines TRBV9 with TRBJ2-3; D may be TRBD2 (5 bases). CDR1 is SGDLS and CDR2 is YYNGEE in the germline V gene. V was clipped by 4 bases and J by 0 bases, with 9 bases between them. This CDR3 comprises 14 residues.

This chain joins TRBV11-2 and TRBJ2-7; D remains ambiguous. Trimming stripped 5 bases from V and 1 base from J, with 3 bases between. Per the germline V gene, CDR1 is SGHAT and CDR2 is FQNNGV. The length of the CDR3 is 11 residues. In DNA form, the CDR3 reads TGTGCCAGCAGCCCTTCCTACGAGCAGTACTTC. Translating gives CASSPSYEQYF.

The CDR3 DNA follows: TGTGCCAGCAAACAGCGCTCCTACGAGCAGTACTTC. This sequence encodes CASKQRSYEQYF. The J gene is TRBJ2-7, the V gene TRBV2; D call uncertain. Trimming stripped 7 bases from V and 0 bases from J, with 7 bases between. CDR3 length equals 12 residues. CDR1 and CDR2 from the germline V gene are SNHLY and FYNNEI.

The DNA of the CDR3 is TGTGCCAGCAGCGTAGGAGGCAGCAGAGTATTGCAGTTCTTC. As protein: CASSVGGSRVLQFF. The chain links TRBV9 to TRBJ2-1; D not certain. The germline V gene has CDR1 SGDLS and CDR2 YYNGEE. This CDR3 has 14 residues. Between the trimmed V and J ends, which lost 0 bases and 12 bases, there was a span of 16 bases.

The chain joins TRBV7-3 to TRBJ2-2, with 7 bases matching TRBD1. This CDR3 region has 16 residues. V trimming: 4 bases; J trimming: 1 base; junction bases outside the gene matches: 6. Germline V gene lookup returns CDR1 SGHTA and CDR2 FQGTGA. The CDR3 loop reads CASSSPGQMNTGELFF. CDR3 nucleotide sequence: TGTGCCAGCAGCTCCCCGGGACAGATGAACACCGGGGAGCTGTTTTTT.

The CDR3 reads CASSYSQGGGANVLTF. As DNA, the CDR3 is TGTGCCAGCAGTTACTCGCAGGGAGGTGGGGCCAACGTCCTGACTTTC. The chain employs TRBV6-6 and TRBJ2-6, with a tentative D call TRBD2 (6 bases). This CDR3 is built from 16 residues. In germline, CDR1 is MNHNY, CDR2 SVGAGI (reference sequence). With 0 bases removed from V and 3 bases from J, the gap between germline ends came to 9 bases.

This clone was recorded a few times. The rearrangement joins TRBV2 to TRBJ2-7; D may correspond to TRBD1 or TRBD2 (5 bases each). CDR1 and CDR2 from the germline V gene are SNHLY and FYNNEI. This CDR3 spans 12 amino acids. V was trimmed by 8 bases and J by 2 bases, leaving 10 bases between them. The CDR3 DNA reads as TGTGCCAGCTCGGGACGGGCCTACGAGCAGTACTTC. The encoded protein is CASSGRAYEQYF.

The V gene is TRBV19, the J gene TRBJ2-2; 9 nucleotides align to TRBD1. The V gene end was trimmed by 1 base and the J gene end by 6 bases; junction bases not matched to a gene: 3. Per germline, CDR1 LNHDA and CDR2 SQIVND (reference sequence). The length of the CDR3 is 15 residues. CDR3 coding DNA: TGTGCCAGTAGTATAGGACAGGGGGAAGCCGGGGAGCTGTTTTTT. It specifies CASSIGQGEAGELFF.

The genes are TRBV7-9 and TRBJ1-1; D is undetermined. This CDR3 region has 16 residues. Per the germline V gene, CDR1 is SEHNR and CDR2 is FQNEAQ (reference sequence). Trimming cost V 5 bases and J 0 bases, with 16 bases left between them. CDR3 residues: CASSPGNLVVNTEAFF. CDR3 bases: TGTGCCAGCAGCCCCGGAAATCTTGTTGTGAACACTGAAGCTTTCTTT.

This clone has only one observation. The CDR3: CASSLLLAAGPELFF. The CDR3 DNA follows: TGTGCCAGCAGTCTTTTACTAGCCGCGGGGCCCGAGCTGTTTTTT. V gene TRBV6-5 combines with J gene TRBJ2-2; D is perhaps TRBD2 (6 bases). V lost 5 bases, J lost 11 bases, and 21 bases lay in between. The CDR3 covers 15 residues. Germline CDR1 and CDR2: MNHEY and SVGAGI.

The V call is TRBV6-1, the J call TRBJ1-2; 7 bases agree with TRBD1. CDR1 and CDR2 (germline): MNHNS, SASEGT. J gave up 4 bases and V 5 bases, and 4 bases lay outside the gene matches. The CDR3 contains 13 residues. The CDR3 here is CASSSTGPYGYTF. The CDR3 nucleotides read TGTGCCAGCAGTTCGACAGGGCCCTATGGCTACACCTTC.

Points on this clone: This sample also contains other DNA sequences that code for the same CDR3. This chain links TRBV6-5 with TRBJ1-1, with unresolved D. This CDR3 contains 13 residues. With 0 bases removed from V and 1 base from J, the gap between germline ends came to 3 bases. Germline V lookup: CDR1 MNHEY, CDR2 SVGAGI. The DNA for the CDR3 is TGTGCCAGCAGTTACTCTAAGAACACTGAAGCTTTCTTT. Translation: CASSYSKNTEAFF.

V and J are TRBV6-1 and TRBJ1-1, with a tentative D call TRBD1 (6 bases). The V end was cut by 7 bases, the J end by 1 base, with 16 bases between. Per germline, CDR1 MNHNS and CDR2 SASEGT. CDR3 length equals 15 residues. Here the CDR3 reads CASTGRGVSNTEAFF. The DNA for the CDR3 is TGTGCCAGCACAGGCAGGGGCGTATCGAACACTGAAGCTTTCTTT.

This rearrangement joins TRBV9 to TRBJ2-7, with D possibly matching TRBD2 (5 bases). The germline V gene has CDR1 SGDLS and CDR2 YYNGEE. V was trimmed by 7 bases and J by 0 bases, leaving 8 bases between them. The CDR3 has 12 amino acids. CDR3 bases: TGTGCCAGCGCGGGTTCCTCCTACGAGCAGTACTTC. Protein product: CASAGSSYEQYF. Full variable domain (missing parts from reference TRBV9 and TRBJ2-7): DSGVTQTPKHLITATGQRVTLRCSPRSGDLSVYWYQQSLDQGLQFLIQYYNGEERAKGNILERFSAQQFPDLHSELNLSSLELGDSALYFCASAGSSYEQYFGPGTRLTVT.

This chain joins TRBV19 and TRBJ1-1, with D hard to call. Trimming shortened V by 4 bases and J by 7 bases, and 10 bases separated the two germline ends. The germline gives CDR1 LNHDA, CDR2 SQIVND (reference sequence). The CDR3 has 12 residues. The CDR3 protein is CASSTLGLEAFF. CDR3 in DNA: TGTGCCAGTAGTACCCTTGGACTTGAAGCTTTCTTT.

This sequence joins TRBV5-4 and TRBJ2-3; D is perhaps TRBD2 (5 bases). The CDR3 is made up of 16 amino acids. Germline CDR1 and CDR2: SGHNT and YYREEE (reference sequence). V was clipped by 4 bases and J by 0 bases, with 15 bases between them. DNA of the CDR3: TGTGCCAGCAGCCCGAGAGCGGACCTTAGCACAGATACGCAGTATTTT. Protein: CASSPRADLSTDTQYF.